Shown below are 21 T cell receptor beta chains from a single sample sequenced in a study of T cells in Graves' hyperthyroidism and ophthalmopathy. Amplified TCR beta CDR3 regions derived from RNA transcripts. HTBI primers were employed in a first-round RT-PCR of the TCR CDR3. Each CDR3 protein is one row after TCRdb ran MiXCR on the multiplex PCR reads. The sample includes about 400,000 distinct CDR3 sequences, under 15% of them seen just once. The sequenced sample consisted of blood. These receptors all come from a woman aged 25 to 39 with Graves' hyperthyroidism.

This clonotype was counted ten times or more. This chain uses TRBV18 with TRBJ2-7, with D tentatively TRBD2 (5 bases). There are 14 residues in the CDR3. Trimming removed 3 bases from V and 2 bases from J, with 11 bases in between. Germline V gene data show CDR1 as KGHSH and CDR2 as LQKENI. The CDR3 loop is CASSPGAPAYEQYF. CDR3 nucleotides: TGTGCCAGCTCACCGGGAGCCCCCGCCTACGAGCAGTACTTC.

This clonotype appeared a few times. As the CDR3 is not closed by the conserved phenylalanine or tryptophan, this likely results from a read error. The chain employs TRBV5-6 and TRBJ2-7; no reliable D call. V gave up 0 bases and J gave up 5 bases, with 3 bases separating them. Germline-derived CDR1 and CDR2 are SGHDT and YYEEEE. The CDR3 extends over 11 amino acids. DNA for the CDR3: TGTGCCAGCAGCTTGGTAAACGAGCAGTACCTC. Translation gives CASSLVNEQYL.

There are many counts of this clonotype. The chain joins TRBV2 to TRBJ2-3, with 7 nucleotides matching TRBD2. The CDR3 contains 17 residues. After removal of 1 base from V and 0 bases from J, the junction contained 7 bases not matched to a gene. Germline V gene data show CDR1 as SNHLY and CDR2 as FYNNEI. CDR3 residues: CASSEGGGGVSTDTQYF. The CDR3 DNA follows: TGTGCCAGCAGTGAAGGCGGGGGTGGGGTTAGCACAGATACGCAGTATTTT.

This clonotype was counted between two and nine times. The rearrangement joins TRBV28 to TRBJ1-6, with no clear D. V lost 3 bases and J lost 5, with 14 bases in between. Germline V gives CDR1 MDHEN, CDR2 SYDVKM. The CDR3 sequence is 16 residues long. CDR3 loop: CASSLFPGQNNSPLHF. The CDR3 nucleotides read TGTGCCAGCAGTTTGTTTCCTGGGCAGAATAATTCACCCCTCCACTTT.

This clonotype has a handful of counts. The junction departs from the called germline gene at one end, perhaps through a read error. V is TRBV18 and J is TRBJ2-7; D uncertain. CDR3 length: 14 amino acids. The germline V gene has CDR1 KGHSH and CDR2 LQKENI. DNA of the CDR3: TGTACCAGCTCACCACCATTAGAGAGCTACGAGCAGTACTTC. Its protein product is CTSSPPLESYEQYF.

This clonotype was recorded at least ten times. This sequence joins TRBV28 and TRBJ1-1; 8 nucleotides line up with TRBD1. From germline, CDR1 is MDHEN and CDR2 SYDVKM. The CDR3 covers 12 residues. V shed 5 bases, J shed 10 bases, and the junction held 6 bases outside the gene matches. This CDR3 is CASSPPQGGAFF. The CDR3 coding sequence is TGTGCCAGCAGTCCCCCACAGGGGGGAGCTTTCTTT.

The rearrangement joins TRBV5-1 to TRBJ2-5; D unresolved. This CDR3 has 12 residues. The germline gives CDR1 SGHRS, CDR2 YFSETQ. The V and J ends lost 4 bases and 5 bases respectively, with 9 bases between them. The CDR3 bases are TGCGCCAGCAGCGGTGAGACCGAGACCCAGTACTTC. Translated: CASSGETETQYF.

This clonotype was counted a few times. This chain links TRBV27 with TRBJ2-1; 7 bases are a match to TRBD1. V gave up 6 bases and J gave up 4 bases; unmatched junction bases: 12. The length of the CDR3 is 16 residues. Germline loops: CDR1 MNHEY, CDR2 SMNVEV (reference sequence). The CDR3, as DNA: TGTGCCAGCAGAGATCTCAACAGGGGCAGGTACAATGAGCAGTTCTTC. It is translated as CASRDLNRGRYNEQFF.

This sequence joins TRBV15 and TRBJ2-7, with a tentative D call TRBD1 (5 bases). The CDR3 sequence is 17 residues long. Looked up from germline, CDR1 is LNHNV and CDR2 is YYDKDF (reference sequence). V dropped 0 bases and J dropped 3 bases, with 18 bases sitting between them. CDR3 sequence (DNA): TGTGCCACCAGCAGAGATCTGTCAGGGAAGGGCGACTACGAGCAGTACTTC. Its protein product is CATSRDLSGKGDYEQYF.

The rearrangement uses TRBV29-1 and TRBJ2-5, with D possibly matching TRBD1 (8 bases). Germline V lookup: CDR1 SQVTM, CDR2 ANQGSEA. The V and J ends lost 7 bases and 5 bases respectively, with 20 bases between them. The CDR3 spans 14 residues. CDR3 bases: TGCAGCGCCTGGACAGGGAGGGTAGGGGAGACCCAGTACTTC. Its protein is CSAWTGRVGETQYF.

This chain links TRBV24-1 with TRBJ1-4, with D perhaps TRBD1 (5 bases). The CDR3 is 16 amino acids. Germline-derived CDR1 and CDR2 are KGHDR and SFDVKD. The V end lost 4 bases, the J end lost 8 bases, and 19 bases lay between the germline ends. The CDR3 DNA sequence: TGTGCCACCAGTGAAACCGGGATCCAGGGAGGGGAAAAACTGTTTTTT. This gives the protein CATSETGIQGGEKLFF.

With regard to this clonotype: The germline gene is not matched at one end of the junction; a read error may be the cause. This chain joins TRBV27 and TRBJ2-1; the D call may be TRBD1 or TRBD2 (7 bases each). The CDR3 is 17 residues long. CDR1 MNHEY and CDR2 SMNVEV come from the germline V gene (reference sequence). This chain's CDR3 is CASSLRGGGSIYNEQSF. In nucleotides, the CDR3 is TGTGCCAGCAGTTTACGGGGAGGGGGCTCTATCTACAATGAGCAGTCCTTC.

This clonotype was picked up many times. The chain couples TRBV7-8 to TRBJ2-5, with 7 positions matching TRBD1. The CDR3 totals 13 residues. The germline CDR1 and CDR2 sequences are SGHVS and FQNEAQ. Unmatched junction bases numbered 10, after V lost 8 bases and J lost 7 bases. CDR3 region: CASGTGVVGTQYF. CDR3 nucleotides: TGTGCCAGCGGCACAGGGGTGGTTGGGACCCAGTACTTC.

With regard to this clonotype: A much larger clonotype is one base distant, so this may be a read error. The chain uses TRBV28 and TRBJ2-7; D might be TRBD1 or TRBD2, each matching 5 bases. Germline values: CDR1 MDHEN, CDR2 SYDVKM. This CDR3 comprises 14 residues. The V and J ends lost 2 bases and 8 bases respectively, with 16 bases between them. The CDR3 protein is CASSLRDAIKKQYF. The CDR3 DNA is TGTGCCAGCAGTTTACGGGACGCCATAAAGAAGCAGTACTTC.

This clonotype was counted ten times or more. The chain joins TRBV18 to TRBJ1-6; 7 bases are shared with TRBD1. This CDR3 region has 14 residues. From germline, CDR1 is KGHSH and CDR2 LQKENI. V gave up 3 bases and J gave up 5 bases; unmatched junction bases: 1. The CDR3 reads CASSPTGNNSPLHF. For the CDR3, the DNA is TGTGCCAGCTCACCGACAGGGAATAATTCACCCCTCCACTTT.

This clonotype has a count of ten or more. CDR3 coding DNA: TGTGCCAGCAGTCCCCCCGGACAGGTCTCTGTTAACTATGGCTACACCTTC. This encodes CASSPPGQVSVNYGYTF. The rearrangement joins TRBV27 to TRBJ1-2; 7 bases map to TRBD1. Germline V gives CDR1 MNHEY, CDR2 SMNVEV (reference sequence). Trimming at V came to 5 bases and at J to 1 base, leaving 13 bases not matched to a gene. The CDR3 runs 17 residues.

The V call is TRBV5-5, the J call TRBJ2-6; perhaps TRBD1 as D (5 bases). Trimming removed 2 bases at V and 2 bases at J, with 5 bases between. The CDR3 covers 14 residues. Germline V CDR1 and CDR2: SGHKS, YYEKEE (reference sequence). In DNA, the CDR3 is TGTGCCAGCAGCTTAGGGGCTGGGGCCAACGTCCTGACTTTC. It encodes CASSLGAGANVLTF.

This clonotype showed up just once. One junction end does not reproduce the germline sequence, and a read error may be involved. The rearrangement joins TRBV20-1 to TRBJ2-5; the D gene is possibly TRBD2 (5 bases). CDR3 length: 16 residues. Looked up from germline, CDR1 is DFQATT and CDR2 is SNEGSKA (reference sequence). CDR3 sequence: CGARATGGSRVETQYF. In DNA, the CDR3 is TGCGGTGCTAGAGCGACCGGTGGGAGCCGTGTGGAGACCCAGTACTTC.

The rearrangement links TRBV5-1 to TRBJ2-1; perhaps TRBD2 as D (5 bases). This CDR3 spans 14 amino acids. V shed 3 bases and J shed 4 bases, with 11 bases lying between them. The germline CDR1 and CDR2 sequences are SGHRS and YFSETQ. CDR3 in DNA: TGCGCCAGCAGCTCCAGCGGAGGATACAATGAGCAGTTCTTC. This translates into CASSSSGGYNEQFF.

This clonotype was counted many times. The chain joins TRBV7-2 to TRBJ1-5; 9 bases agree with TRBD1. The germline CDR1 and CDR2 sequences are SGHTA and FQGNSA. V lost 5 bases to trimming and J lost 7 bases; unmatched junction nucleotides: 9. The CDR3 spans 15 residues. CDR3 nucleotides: TGTGCCAGCAGCCCGTATACAGGGGGCGAACAGCCCCAGCATTTT. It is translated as CASSPYTGGEQPQHF. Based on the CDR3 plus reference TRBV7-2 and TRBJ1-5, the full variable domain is GAGVSQSPSNKVTEKGKDVELRCDPISGHTALYWYRQSLGQGLEFLIYFQGNSAPDKSGLPSDRFSAERTGGSVSTLTIQRTQQEDSAVYLCASSPYTGGEQPQHFGDGTRLSIL.

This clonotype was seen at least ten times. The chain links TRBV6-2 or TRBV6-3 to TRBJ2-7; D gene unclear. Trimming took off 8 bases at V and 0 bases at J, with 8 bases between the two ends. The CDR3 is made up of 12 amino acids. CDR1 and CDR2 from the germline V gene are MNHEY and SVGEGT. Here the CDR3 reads CASAAYSYEQYF. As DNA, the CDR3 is TGTGCCAGCGCGGCCTACTCCTACGAGCAGTACTTC.